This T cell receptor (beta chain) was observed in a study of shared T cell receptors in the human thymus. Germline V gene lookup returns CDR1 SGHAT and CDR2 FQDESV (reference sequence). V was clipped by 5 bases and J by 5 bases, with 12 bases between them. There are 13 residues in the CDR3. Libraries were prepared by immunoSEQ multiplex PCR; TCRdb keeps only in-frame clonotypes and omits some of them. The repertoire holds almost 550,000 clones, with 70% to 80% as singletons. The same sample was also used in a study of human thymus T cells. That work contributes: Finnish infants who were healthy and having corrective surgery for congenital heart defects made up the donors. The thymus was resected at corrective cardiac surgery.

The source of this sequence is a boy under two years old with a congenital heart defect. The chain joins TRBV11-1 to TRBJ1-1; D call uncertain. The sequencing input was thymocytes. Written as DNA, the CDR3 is TGTGCCAGCAGCCCTGGGAGAGGAACTGAAGCTTTCTTT. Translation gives CASSPGRGTEAFF.